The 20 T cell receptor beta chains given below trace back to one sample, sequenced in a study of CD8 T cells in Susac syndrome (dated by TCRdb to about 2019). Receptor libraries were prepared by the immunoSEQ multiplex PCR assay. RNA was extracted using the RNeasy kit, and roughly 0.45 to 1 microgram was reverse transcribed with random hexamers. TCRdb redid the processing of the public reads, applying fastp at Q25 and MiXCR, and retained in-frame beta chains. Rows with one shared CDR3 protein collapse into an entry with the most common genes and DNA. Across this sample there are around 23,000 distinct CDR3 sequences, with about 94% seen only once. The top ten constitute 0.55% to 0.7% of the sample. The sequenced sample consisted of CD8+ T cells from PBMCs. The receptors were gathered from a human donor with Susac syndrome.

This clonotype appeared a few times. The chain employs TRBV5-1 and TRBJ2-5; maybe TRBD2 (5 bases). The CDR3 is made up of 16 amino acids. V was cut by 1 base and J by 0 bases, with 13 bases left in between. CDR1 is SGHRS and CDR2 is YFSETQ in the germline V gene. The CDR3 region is CASSLKRGLDQETQYF. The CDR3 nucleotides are TGCGCCAGCAGCTTGAAACGGGGTCTGGACCAAGAGACCCAGTACTTC.

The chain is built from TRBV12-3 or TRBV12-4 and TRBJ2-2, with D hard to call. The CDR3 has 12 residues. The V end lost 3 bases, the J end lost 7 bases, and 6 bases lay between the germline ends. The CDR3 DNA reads TGTGCCAGCAGTTTTTCTGGCGGGGAGCTGTTTTTT. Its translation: CASSFSGGELFF.

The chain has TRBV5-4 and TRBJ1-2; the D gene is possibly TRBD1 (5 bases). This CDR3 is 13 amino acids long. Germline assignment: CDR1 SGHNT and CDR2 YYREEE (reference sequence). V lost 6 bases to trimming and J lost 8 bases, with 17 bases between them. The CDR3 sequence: CASTRDGQGGYTF. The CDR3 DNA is TGTGCCAGCACCCGCGACGGACAAGGGGGCTACACCTTC.

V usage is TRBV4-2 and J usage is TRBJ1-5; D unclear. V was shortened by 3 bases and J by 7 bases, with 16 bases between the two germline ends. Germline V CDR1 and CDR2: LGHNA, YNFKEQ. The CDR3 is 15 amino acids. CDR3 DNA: TGTGCCAGCAGCCAGGTGGGGATATCGAGGCAGCCCCAGCATTTT. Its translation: CASSQVGISRQPQHF.

The CDR3 coding sequence is TGTGCCAGCAGCTTGTTAGGTGCTGGGGATAATTCACCCCTCCACTTT. Amino acids: CASSLLGAGDNSPLHF. The chain recombines TRBV5-6 with TRBJ1-6; D unresolved. Germline CDR1 reads SGHDT; CDR2 reads YYEEEE. V was pared by 1 base and J by 5 bases, with 13 bases between. This CDR3 has 16 residues.

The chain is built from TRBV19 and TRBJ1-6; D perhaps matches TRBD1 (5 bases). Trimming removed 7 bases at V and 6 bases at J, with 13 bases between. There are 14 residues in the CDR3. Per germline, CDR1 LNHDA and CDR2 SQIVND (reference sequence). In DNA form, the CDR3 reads TGTGCCAGTAAGGCAAGGGGTATTAATTCACCCCTCCACTTT. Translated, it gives CASKARGINSPLHF.

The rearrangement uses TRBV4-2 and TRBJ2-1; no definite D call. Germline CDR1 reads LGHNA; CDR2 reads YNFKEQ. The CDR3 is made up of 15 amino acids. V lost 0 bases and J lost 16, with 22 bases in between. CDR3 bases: TGTGCCAGCAGCCAAGATCGGATCTCCTACAATGGGCAATTCTTC. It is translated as CASSQDRISYNGQFF.

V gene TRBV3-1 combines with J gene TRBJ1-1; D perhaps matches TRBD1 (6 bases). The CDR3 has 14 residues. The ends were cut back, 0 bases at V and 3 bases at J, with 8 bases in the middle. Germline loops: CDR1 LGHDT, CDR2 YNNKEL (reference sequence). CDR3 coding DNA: TGTGCCAGCAGCCAAGATTCAGGGGACACTGAAGCTTTCTTT. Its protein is CASSQDSGDTEAFF.

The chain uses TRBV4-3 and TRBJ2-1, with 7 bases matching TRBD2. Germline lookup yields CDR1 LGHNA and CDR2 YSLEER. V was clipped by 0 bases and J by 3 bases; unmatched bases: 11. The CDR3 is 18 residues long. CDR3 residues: CASSQDPARGENYNEQFF. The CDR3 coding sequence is TGCGCCAGCAGCCAAGATCCTGCCCGGGGGGAGAACTACAATGAGCAGTTCTTC.

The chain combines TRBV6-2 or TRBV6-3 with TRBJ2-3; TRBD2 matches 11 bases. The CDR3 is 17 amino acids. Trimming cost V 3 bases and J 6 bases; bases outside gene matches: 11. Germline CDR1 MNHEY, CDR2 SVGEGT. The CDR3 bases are TGTGCCAGCAGTTATCAGAATTTACTAGCGGGGGCGGATACGCAGTATTTT. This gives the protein CASSYQNLLAGADTQYF.

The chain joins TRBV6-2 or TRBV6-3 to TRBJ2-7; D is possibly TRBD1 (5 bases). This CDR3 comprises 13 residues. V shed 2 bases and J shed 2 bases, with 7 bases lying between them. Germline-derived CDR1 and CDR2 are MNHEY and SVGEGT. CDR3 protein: CASSYGATYEQYF. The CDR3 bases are TGTGCCAGCAGTTACGGGGCCACCTACGAGCAGTACTTC.

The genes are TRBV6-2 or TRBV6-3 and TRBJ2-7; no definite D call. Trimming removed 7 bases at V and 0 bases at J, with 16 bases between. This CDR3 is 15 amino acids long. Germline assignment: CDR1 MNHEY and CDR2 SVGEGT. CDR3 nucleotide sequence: TGTGCCAGCAACCCTGGGTCCAGGCGCTCCTACGAGCAGTACTTC. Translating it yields CASNPGSRRSYEQYF.

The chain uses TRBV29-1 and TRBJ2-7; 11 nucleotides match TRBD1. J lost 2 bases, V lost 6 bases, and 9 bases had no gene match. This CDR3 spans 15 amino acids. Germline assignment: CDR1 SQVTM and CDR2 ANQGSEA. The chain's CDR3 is CSVSGQGANPYEQYF. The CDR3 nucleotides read TGCAGCGTCTCTGGACAGGGGGCAAACCCCTACGAGCAGTACTTC.

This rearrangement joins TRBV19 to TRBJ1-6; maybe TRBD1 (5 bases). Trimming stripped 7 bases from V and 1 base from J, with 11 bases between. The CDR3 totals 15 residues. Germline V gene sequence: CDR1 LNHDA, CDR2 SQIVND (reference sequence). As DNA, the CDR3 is TGTGCCAGTAACCCGGGACCGTCCTATAATTCACCCCTCCACTTT. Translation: CASNPGPSYNSPLHF.

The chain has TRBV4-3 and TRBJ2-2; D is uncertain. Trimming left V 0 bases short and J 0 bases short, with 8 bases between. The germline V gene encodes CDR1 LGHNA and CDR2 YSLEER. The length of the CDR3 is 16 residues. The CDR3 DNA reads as TGCGCCAGCAGCCAAGATGAAGTTGCGAACACCGGGGAGCTGTTTTTT. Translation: CASSQDEVANTGELFF.

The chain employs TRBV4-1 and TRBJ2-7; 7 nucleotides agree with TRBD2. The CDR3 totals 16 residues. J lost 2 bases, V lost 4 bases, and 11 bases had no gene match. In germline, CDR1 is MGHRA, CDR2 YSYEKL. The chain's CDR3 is CASSPKGSGGTYEQYF. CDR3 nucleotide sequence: TGCGCCAGCAGCCCCAAAGGATCGGGGGGAACCTACGAGCAGTACTTC.

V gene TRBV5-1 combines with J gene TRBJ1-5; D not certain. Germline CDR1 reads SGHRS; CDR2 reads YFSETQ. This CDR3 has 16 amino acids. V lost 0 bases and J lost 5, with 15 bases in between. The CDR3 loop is CASSLVGGTTDQPQHF. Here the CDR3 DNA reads TGCGCCAGCAGCTTGGTGGGCGGCACTACGGATCAGCCCCAGCATTTT.

DNA for the CDR3: TGTGCCGGCCAGGGGGTACTGAGCAATCAGCCCCAGCATTTT. Translated: CAGQGVLSNQPQHF. The V call is TRBV28, the J call TRBJ1-5; 7 nucleotides align to TRBD1. Unmatched junction bases numbered 8, after V lost 11 bases and J lost 1 base. Per germline, CDR1 MDHEN and CDR2 SYDVKM. This CDR3 spans 14 amino acids.

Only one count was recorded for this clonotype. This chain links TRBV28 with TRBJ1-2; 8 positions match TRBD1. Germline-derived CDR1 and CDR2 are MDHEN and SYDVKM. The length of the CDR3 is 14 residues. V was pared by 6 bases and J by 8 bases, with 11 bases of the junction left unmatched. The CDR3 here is CASSESGQGIGYTF. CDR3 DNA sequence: TGTGCCAGCAGCGAGTCAGGACAGGGTATCGGCTACACCTTC.

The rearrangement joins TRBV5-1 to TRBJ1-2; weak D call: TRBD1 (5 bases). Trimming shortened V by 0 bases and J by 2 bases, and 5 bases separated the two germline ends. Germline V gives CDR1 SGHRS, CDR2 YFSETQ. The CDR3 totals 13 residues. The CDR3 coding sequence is TGCGCCAGCAGCTTGGGACAGAACTATGGCTACACCTTC. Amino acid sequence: CASSLGQNYGYTF. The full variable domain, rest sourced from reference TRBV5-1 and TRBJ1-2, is KAGVTQTPRYLIKTRGQQVTLSCSPISGHRSVSWYQQTPGQGLQFLFEYFSETQRNKGNFPGRFSGRQFSNSRSEMNVSTLELGDSALYLCASSLGQNYGYTFGSGTRLTVV.